The 15 T cell receptor beta chains presented below share a single source sample, sequenced in a study of T cell changes during pregnancy in multiple sclerosis. Data came from immunoSEQ multiplex PCR; TCRdb stores just in-frame clones and leaves some out. The sample consists of about 64,000 clones, 80% to 95% of them appearing once. Source: peripheral blood, taken in the second trimester of pregnancy. The origin of the receptors is a female donor with multiple sclerosis, enrolled in a pregnancy study.

The chain is built from TRBV11-3 and TRBJ1-1; 8 nucleotides line up with TRBD1. Germline assignment: CDR1 SGHNT and CDR2 YENEEA. The CDR3 covers 14 residues. Losses at the gene ends were 2 bases for V and 4 bases for J; bases not matched to a gene: 3. CDR3 loop: CASSLQGAGTEAFF. In nucleotides, the CDR3 is TGTGCCAGCAGCTTACAGGGGGCCGGCACTGAAGCTTTCTTT.

In its sample, this clone was seen once. The J gene is TRBJ2-1, the V gene TRBV9, with D possibly being TRBD2 (6 bases). The CDR3 length is 14 residues. CDR1 SGDLS and CDR2 YYNGEE come from the germline V gene. V gave up 2 bases and J gave up 2 bases, with 8 bases separating them. The CDR3 is CASSVSGTYNEQFF. In nucleotides, the CDR3 is TGTGCCAGCAGCGTTAGCGGTACCTACAATGAGCAGTTCTTC.

This clone was detected once. The chain employs TRBV10-3 and TRBJ1-2; 10 bases agree with TRBD1. Trimming took 10 bases from V and 3 from J; bases not matched to a gene: 14. Germline loops: CDR1 ENHRY, CDR2 SYGVKD. This CDR3 is 16 amino acids long. CDR3 protein: CATRQGTGAGYYGYTF. For the CDR3, the DNA is TGTGCCACACGTCAAGGGACAGGGGCTGGCTACTATGGCTACACCTTC.

In its sample, this clone was seen a few times. This sequence joins TRBV11-2 and TRBJ1-2; D unclear. In germline, CDR1 is SGHAT, CDR2 FQNNGV. The CDR3 runs to 14 residues. With 7 bases removed from V and 2 bases from J, the gap between germline ends came to 14 bases. CDR3 in DNA: TGTGCCAGCACCGTGGGCCCTGAAAACTATGGCTACACCTTC. Translation: CASTVGPENYGYTF.

The chain couples TRBV7-2 to TRBJ2-2; the D is unclear. Trimming left V 4 bases short and J 0 bases short, with 9 bases between. This CDR3 has 15 amino acids. Germline V lookup: CDR1 SGHTA, CDR2 FQGNSA. The CDR3 reads CASSSKRANTGELFF. For the CDR3, the DNA is TGTGCCAGCAGCTCCAAGCGCGCGAACACCGGGGAGCTGTTTTTT.

The J gene is TRBJ2-1, the V gene TRBV11-2; TRBD2 agrees at 8 bases. V dropped 4 bases and J dropped 3; count of bases not matched to a gene: 11. Germline CDR1 SGHAT, CDR2 FQNNGV. The CDR3 loop spans 17 amino acids. The CDR3 sequence is CASSSWPTGGVYNEQFF. CDR3 coding DNA: TGTGCCAGCAGCTCCTGGCCGACGGGAGGGGTCTACAATGAGCAGTTCTTC.

The chain uses TRBV11-2 and TRBJ2-7, with TRBD1 matching over 8 bases. V shed 5 bases, J shed 3 bases, and the junction held 9 bases outside the gene matches. The CDR3 has 15 amino acids. Germline loops: CDR1 SGHAT, CDR2 FQNNGV. The CDR3: CASSPQTGVVYEQYF. The CDR3 nucleotides are TGTGCCAGCAGCCCCCAGACAGGGGTCGTCTACGAGCAGTACTTC.

The chain joins TRBV28 to TRBJ2-7; 7 nucleotides line up with TRBD2. The CDR3 runs 13 residues. The junction had 4 bases not matched to a gene; V was cut back by 6 bases and J by 2 bases. Germline V CDR1 and CDR2: MDHEN, SYDVKM. This chain's CDR3 is CASRLGLAYEQYF. In DNA form, the CDR3 reads TGTGCCAGCAGACTCGGACTAGCCTACGAGCAGTACTTC.

This rearrangement joins TRBV27 to TRBJ1-5, with TRBD1 as a possible D gene (6 bases). V lost 6 bases, J lost 1 base, and 10 bases lay in between. Germline V gene lookup returns CDR1 MNHEY and CDR2 SMNVEV (reference sequence). This CDR3 contains 14 residues. The CDR3 loop is CASSLRGSNQPQHF. Written as DNA, the CDR3 is TGTGCCAGCAGCCTTAGGGGGAGCAATCAGCCCCAGCATTTT.

The chain recombines TRBV6-5 with TRBJ2-1; 11 nucleotides match TRBD2. This CDR3 has 16 amino acids. J was trimmed by 7 bases and V by 4 bases; bases with no gene match: 9. CDR1 and CDR2 (germline): MNHEY, SVGAGI. The CDR3 spells CASSSASGRRENEQFF. CDR3 DNA: TGTGCCAGCAGTTCGGCTAGCGGGAGGAGAGAGAATGAGCAGTTCTTC.

The chain has TRBV7-2 and TRBJ1-5; no firm D call. The germline V and J ends were trimmed by 5 bases and 9 bases, with 20 bases remaining between them. CDR1 and CDR2 (germline): SGHTA, FQGNSA. This CDR3 has 15 amino acids. The CDR3 protein is CASSPRTGALGPQHF. The CDR3 DNA follows: TGTGCCAGCAGCCCCCGAACCGGAGCACTAGGGCCCCAGCATTTT.

This chain connects TRBV7-2 to TRBJ2-3; D is ambiguous. The CDR3 loop spans 11 amino acids. Germline lookup yields CDR1 SGHTA and CDR2 FQGNSA. V lost 4 bases to trimming and J lost 5 bases, with 4 bases between them. CDR3 DNA sequence: TGTGCCAGCAGCTCCCAAGATACGCAGTATTTT. Its protein product is CASSSQDTQYF.

The J gene is TRBJ2-7, the V gene TRBV27; 9 nucleotides line up with TRBD1. Trimming took 4 bases from V and 4 from J; bases not matched to a gene: 8. CDR1 MNHEY and CDR2 SMNVEV come from the germline V gene (reference sequence). This CDR3 region has 15 residues. CDR3 region: CASSSAIGTGYEQYF. The CDR3 nucleotides read TGTGCCAGCAGTTCCGCCATCGGGACAGGGTACGAGCAGTACTTC.

This rearrangement joins TRBV19 to TRBJ1-2; D remains ambiguous. Looked up from germline, CDR1 is LNHDA and CDR2 is SQIVND (reference sequence). The ends were cut back, 3 bases at V and 4 bases at J, with 12 bases in the middle. The CDR3 is made up of 14 amino acids. The CDR3 is CASSMNPGSYGYTF. The CDR3 DNA reads TGTGCCAGTAGTATGAATCCAGGATCCTATGGCTACACCTTC.

V usage is TRBV6-4 and J usage is TRBJ2-1; 8 nucleotides match TRBD1. V lost 5 bases to trimming and J lost 4 bases; unmatched junction nucleotides: 7. Germline V gene lookup returns CDR1 MRHNA and CDR2 SNTAGT. CDR3 length: 15 residues. The CDR3 nucleotides are TGTGCCAGCAGTTCCGGACAGGGCCCTTACAATGAGCAGTTCTTC. It encodes CASSSGQGPYNEQFF.